These 2 T cell receptor beta chains were sequenced from one sample in a study of blood T cell repertoires in COVID-19. The protocol was immunoSEQ multiplex PCR, while the TCRdb copy is restricted to in-frame clones and leaves out a portion. Among under 300,000 clones listed, around four fifths were seen once. Input material: peripheral blood. The receptors shown here come from a middle-aged woman with active or convalescent COVID-19.

This clone appeared a few times. The J gene is TRBJ1-2, the V gene TRBV28; D gene unclear. The germline gives CDR1 MDHEN, CDR2 SYDVKM. V was shortened by 7 bases and J by 3 bases, with 12 bases between the two germline ends. This CDR3 is 13 amino acids long. CDR3 in DNA: TGTGCCAGCACCCCTTTCCCCGACTATGGCTACACCTTC. Protein: CASTPFPDYGYTF.

The V gene is TRBV6-6, the J gene TRBJ2-5, with D possibly matching TRBD2 (5 bases). The germline gives CDR1 MNHNY, CDR2 SVGAGI (reference sequence). With 6 bases removed from V and 7 bases from J, the gap between germline ends came to 12 bases. This CDR3 region has 12 residues. Here the CDR3 DNA reads TGTGCCAGCAGGGAGGATTTAGGGACCCAGTACTTC. Amino acids: CASREDLGTQYF.